This T cell receptor beta chain was identified during a study of cytomegalovirus exposure and HLA in healthy donors. PCR involved 60 Vbeta and 13 Jbeta primers. Generated by immunoSEQ multiplex PCR, the TCRdb table keeps only in-frame clones and is missing some. This table holds about 140,000 clones, 66% found once. This CDR3 is 20 amino acids long. Per germline, CDR1 SGDLS and CDR2 YYNGEE. The junction had 16 bases not matched to a gene; V was cut back by 0 bases and J by 4 bases. The sequence derives from a woman aged 60 to 75 in good health and CMV-seronegative. This chain joins TRBV9 and TRBJ2-1, with 10 bases fitting TRBD2. The material sequenced was PBMCs. CDR3 bases: TGTGCCAGCAGCGTAGCCCCTTCCGCGGGAGCGGGAGGGCCGTACAATGAGCAGTTCTTC. Amino acids: CASSVAPSAGAGGPYNEQFF.